This T cell receptor (beta chain) was recovered during a study of CD8+ T cells in alopecia areata. Study-wide findings and caveats: While patients received tofacitinib, many expanded lesional clones remained present in scalp and blood.

This clone appeared a few times. The antigen remains unidentified. Reverse transcribed after extraction, RNA yielded cDNA as the sequencing template. Here immunoSEQ multiplex PCR was the method, and the copy in TCRdb shows in-frame clones only, minus some. Of 200,000 to 250,000 clones listed, about 64% were seen once; the top ten hold 4% to 5%. CDR3 length: 14 residues. V was clipped by 1 base and J by 9 bases; unmatched bases: 3. The germline V gene encodes CDR1 SGHTA and CDR2 FQGNSA. The treatment denotes: oral pan-JAK inhibitor, 5-10 mg twice daily. The starting material was CD4+ T cells sorted from blood, obtained at week 4, from a patient treated with tofacitinib. The rearrangement links TRBV7-2 to TRBJ1-5; TRBD1 aligns across 10 bases. The sequence was obtained from a human donor with alopecia areata. CDR3 amino acids: CASSLGDRGGPQHF. The CDR3 DNA reads as TGTGCCAGCAGCTTAGGGGACAGGGGTGGGCCCCAGCATTTT. Full variable domain (rest looked up from reference TRBV7-2 and TRBJ1-5): GAGVSQSPSNKVTEKGKDVELRCDPISGHTALYWYRQSLGQGLEFLIYFQGNSAPDKSGLPSDRFSAERTGGSVSTLTIQRTQQEDSAVYLCASSLGDRGGPQHFGDGTRLSIL.